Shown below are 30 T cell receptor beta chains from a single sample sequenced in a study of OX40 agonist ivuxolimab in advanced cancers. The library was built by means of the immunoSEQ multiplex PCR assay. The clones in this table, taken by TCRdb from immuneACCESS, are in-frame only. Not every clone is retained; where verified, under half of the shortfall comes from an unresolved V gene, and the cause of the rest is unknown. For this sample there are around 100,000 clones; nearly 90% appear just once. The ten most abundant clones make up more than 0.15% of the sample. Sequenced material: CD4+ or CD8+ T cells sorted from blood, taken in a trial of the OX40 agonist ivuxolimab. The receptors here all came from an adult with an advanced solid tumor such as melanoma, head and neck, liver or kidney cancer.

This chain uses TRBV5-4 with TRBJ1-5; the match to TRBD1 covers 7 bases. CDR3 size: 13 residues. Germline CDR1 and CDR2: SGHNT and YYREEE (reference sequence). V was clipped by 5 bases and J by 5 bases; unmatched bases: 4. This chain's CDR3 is CASSRQGDQPQHF. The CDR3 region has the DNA TGTGCCAGCAGTAGACAGGGAGATCAGCCCCAGCATTTT.

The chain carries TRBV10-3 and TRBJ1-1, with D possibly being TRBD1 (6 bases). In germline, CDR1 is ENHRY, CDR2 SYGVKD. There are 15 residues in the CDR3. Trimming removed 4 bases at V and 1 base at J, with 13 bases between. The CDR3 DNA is TGTGCCATCAGTGCCACCGGGACACCGAACACTGAAGCTTTCTTT. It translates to CAISATGTPNTEAFF.

The CDR3 sequence: CASSPDEGGLFGYTF. CDR3 coding DNA: TGTGCCAGTAGTCCCGATGAGGGGGGCCTTTTTGGCTACACCTTC. The chain is built from TRBV19 and TRBJ1-2; perhaps TRBD1 as D (6 bases). Trimming pared 5 bases from V and 7 bases from J, leaving 20 bases between. The CDR3 runs 15 residues. Germline CDR1 and CDR2: LNHDA and SQIVND (reference sequence).

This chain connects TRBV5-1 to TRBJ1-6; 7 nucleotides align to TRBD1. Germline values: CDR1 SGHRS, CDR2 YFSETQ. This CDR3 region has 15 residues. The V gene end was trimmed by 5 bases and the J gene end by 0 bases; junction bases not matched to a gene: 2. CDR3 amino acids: CASSRDSSYNSPLHF. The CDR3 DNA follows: TGCGCCAGCAGTCGGGACAGCTCCTATAATTCACCCCTCCACTTT.

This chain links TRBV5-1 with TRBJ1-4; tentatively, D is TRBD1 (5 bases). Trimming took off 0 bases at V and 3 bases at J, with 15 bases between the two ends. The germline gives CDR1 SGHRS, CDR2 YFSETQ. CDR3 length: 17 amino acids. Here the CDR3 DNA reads TGCGCCAGCAGCTTGGCCGGGACCGTCACTGCTAATGAAAAACTGTTTTTT. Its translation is CASSLAGTVTANEKLFF.

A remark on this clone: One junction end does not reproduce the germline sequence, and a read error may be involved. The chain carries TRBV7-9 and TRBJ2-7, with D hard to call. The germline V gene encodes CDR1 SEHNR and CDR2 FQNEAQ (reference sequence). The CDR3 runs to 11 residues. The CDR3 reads CASSLGGPEAF. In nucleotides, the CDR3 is TGTGCCAGCAGCTTAGGAGGCCCAGAGGCCTTC.

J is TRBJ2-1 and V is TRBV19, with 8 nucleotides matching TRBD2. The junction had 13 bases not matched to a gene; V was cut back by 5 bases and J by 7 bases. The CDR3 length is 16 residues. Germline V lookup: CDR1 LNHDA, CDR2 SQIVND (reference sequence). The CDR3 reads CASSLLGGLVMNEQFF. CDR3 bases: TGTGCCAGTAGTTTATTGGGGGGACTAGTTATGAATGAGCAGTTCTTC. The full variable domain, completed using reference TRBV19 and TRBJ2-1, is DGGITQSPKYLFRKEGQNVTLSCEQNLNHDAMYWYRQDPGQGLRLIYYSQIVNDFQKGDIAEGYSVSREKKESFPLTVTSAQKNPTAFYLCASSLLGGLVMNEQFFGPGTRLTVL.

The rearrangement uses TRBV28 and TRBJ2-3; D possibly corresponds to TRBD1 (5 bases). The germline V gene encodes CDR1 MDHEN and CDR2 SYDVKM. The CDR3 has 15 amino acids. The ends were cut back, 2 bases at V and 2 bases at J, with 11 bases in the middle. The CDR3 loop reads CASSLQGWDTDTQYF. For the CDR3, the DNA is TGTGCCAGCAGTTTACAGGGTTGGGACACAGATACGCAGTATTTT. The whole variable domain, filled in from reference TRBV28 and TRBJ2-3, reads DVKVTQSSRYLVKRTGEKVFLECVQDMDHENMFWYRQDPGLGLRLIYFSYDVKMKEKGDIPEGYSVSREKKERFSLILESASTNQTSMYLCASSLQGWDTDTQYFGPGTRLTVL.

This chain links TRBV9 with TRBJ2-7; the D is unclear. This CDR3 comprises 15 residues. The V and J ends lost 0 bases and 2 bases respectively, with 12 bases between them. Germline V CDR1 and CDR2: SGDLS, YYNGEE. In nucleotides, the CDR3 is TGTGCCAGCAGCGTAGGGTCCGGCAGGACCTACGAGCAGTACTTC. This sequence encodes CASSVGSGRTYEQYF.

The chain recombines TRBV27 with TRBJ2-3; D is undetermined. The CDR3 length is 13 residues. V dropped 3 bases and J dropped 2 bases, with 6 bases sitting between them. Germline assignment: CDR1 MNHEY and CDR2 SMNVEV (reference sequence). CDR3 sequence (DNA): TGTGCCAGCAGTTTTGGGTCCACAGATACGCAGTATTTT. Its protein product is CASSFGSTDTQYF.

CDR3 in DNA: TGTGCCAGTAGTCTAAGACAGGGGAGATCGGCCCAGCATTTT. It yields the protein CASSLRQGRSAQHF. The chain has TRBV19 and TRBJ1-5; 8 positions agree with TRBD1. Looked up from germline, CDR1 is LNHDA and CDR2 is SQIVND (reference sequence). Losses at the gene ends were 5 bases for V and 11 bases for J; bases not matched to a gene: 11. The CDR3 has 14 amino acids. The variable domain in full, with the rest retrieved from reference TRBV19 and TRBJ1-5, is DGGITQSPKYLFRKEGQNVTLSCEQNLNHDAMYWYRQDPGQGLRLIYYSQIVNDFQKGDIAEGYSVSREKKESFPLTVTSAQKNPTAFYLCASSLRQGRSAQHFGDGTRLSIL.

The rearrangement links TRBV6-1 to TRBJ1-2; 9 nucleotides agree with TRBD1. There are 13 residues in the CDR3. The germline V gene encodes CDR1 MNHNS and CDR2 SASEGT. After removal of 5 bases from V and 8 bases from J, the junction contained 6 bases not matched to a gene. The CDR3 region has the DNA TGTGCCAGCAGTCCCTGGGACAGGGAAGGCTACACCTTC. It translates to CASSPWDREGYTF.

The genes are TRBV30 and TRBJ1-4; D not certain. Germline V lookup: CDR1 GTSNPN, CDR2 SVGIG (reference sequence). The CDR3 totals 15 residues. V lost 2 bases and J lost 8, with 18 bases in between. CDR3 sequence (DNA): TGTGCCTGGAGTATCATCAGCGCCGGGAGGGAAAAACTGTTTTTT. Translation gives CAWSIISAGREKLFF.

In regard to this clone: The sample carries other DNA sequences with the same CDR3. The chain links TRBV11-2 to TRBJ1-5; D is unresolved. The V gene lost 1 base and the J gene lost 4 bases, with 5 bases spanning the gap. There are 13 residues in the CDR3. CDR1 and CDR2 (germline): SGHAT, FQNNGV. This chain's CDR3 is CASSLGSNQPQHF. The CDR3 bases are TGTGCCAGCAGCTTAGGAAGTAATCAGCCCCAGCATTTT.

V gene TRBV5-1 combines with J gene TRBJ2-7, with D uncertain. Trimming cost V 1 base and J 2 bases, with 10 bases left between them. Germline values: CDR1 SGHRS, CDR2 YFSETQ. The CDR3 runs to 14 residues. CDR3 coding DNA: TGCGCCAGCAGCTTGTTTGGGATAACCTACGAGCAGTACTTC. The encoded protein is CASSLFGITYEQYF.

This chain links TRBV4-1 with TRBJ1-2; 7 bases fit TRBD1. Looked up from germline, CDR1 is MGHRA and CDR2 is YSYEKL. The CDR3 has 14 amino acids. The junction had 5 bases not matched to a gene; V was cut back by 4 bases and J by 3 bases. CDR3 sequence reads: CASSPDRVDYGYTF. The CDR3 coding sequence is TGCGCCAGCAGCCCCGACAGGGTGGACTATGGCTACACCTTC.

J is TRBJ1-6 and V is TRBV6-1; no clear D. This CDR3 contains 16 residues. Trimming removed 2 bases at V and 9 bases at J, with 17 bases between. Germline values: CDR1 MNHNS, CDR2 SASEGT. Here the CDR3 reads CASSESLSYVGSPLHF. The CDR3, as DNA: TGTGCCAGCAGTGAAAGTCTTTCTTATGTAGGTTCACCCCTCCACTTT.

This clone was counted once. CDR3 sequence: CASSLHFAGELFF. The CDR3 region has the DNA TGTGCCAGCAGCTTACATTTTGCCGGGGAGCTGTTTTTT. The chain recombines TRBV11-2 with TRBJ2-2; D remains ambiguous. CDR1 SGHAT and CDR2 FQNNGV come from the germline V gene. The CDR3 totals 13 residues. Trimming removed 2 bases at V and 6 bases at J, with 7 bases between. Together with reference TRBV11-2 and TRBJ2-2, the CDR3 gives the full variable domain: EAGVAQSPRYKIIEKRQSVAFWCNPISGHATLYWYQQILGQGPKLLIQFQNNGVVDDSQLPKDRFSAERLKGVDSTLKIQPAKLEDSAVYLCASSLHFAGELFFGEGSRLTVL.

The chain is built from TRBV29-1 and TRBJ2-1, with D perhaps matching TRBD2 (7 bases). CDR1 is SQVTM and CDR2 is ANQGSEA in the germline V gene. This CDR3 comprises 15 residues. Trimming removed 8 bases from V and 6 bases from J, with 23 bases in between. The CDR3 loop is CSLASGGHGSNEQFF. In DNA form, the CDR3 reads TGCAGCCTAGCCTCGGGGGGCCATGGGTCCAATGAGCAGTTCTTC.

The CDR3 nucleotides are TGTGCCAGCAGCGTAGTCCCAGGGGGGAGGGTCAGCAATGAGCAGTTCTTC. Its translation: CASSVVPGGRVSNEQFF. The chain uses TRBV9 and TRBJ2-1, with D perhaps given as TRBD1 or TRBD2 (7 bases each). The germline V and J ends were trimmed by 0 bases and 6 bases, with 19 bases remaining between them. CDR1 SGDLS and CDR2 YYNGEE come from the germline V gene. CDR3 size: 17 residues.

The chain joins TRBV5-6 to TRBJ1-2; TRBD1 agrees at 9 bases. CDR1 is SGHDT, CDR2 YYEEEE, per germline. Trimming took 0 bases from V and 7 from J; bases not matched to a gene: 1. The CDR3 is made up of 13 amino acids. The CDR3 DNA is TGTGCCAGCAGCTTGGGACAGGGGGTTGGCTACACCTTC. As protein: CASSLGQGVGYTF.

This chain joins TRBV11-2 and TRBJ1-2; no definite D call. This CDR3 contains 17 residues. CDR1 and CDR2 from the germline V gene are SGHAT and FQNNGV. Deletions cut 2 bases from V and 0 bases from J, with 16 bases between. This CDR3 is CASSLRQRGSTNYGYTF. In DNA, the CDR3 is TGTGCCAGCAGCTTACGCCAACGGGGATCAACTAACTATGGCTACACCTTC. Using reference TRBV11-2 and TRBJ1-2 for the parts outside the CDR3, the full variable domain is EAGVAQSPRYKIIEKRQSVAFWCNPISGHATLYWYQQILGQGPKLLIQFQNNGVVDDSQLPKDRFSAERLKGVDSTLKIQPAKLEDSAVYLCASSLRQRGSTNYGYTFGSGTRLTVV.

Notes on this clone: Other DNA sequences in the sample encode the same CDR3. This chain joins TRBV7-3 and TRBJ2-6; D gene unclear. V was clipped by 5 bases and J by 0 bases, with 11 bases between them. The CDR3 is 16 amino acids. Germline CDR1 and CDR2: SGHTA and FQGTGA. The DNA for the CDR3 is TGTGCCAGCAGCCCCGGCCCCCCCTCTGGGGCCAACGTCCTGACTTTC. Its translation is CASSPGPPSGANVLTF.

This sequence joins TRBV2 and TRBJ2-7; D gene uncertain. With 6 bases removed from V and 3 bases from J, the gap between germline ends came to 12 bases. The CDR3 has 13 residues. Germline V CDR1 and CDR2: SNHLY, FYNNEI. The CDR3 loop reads CASSPQSLYEQYF. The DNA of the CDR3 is TGTGCCAGCAGCCCCCAGAGCCTCTACGAGCAGTACTTC.

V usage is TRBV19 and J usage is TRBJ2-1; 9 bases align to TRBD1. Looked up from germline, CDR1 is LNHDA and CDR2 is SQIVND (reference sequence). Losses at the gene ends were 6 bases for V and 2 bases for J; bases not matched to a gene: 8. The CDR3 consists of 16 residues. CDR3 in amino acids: CASRSGTGMPYNEQFF. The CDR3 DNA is TGTGCCAGTAGATCCGGGACAGGGATGCCCTACAATGAGCAGTTCTTC. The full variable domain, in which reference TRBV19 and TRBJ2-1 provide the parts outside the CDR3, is DGGITQSPKYLFRKEGQNVTLSCEQNLNHDAMYWYRQDPGQGLRLIYYSQIVNDFQKGDIAEGYSVSREKKESFPLTVTSAQKNPTAFYLCASRSGTGMPYNEQFFGPGTRLTVL.

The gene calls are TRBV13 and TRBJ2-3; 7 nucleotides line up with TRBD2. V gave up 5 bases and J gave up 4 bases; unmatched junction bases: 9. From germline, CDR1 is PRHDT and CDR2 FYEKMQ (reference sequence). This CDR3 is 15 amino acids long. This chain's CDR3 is CASSQDKRGPDTQYF. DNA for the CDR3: TGTGCCAGCAGCCAGGACAAGCGGGGCCCAGATACGCAGTATTTT.

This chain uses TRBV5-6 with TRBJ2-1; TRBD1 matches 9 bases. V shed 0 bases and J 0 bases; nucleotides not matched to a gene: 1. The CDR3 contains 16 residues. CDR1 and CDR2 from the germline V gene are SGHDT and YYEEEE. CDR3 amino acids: CASSLATGGSYNEQFF. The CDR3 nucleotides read TGTGCCAGCAGCTTGGCGACAGGGGGCTCCTACAATGAGCAGTTCTTC.

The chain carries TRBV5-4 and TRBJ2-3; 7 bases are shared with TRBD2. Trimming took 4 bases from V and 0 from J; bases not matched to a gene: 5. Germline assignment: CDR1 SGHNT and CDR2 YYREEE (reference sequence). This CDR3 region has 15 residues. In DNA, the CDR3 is TGTGCCAGCAGCGGGGGGGGGAAGAGCACAGATACGCAGTATTTT. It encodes CASSGGGKSTDTQYF.

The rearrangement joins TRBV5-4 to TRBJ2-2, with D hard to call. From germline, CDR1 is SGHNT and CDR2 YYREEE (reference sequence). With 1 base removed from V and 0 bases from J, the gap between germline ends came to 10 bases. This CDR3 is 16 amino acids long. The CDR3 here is CASSLSTQTNTGELFF. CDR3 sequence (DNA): TGTGCCAGCAGCTTGAGTACACAAACGAACACCGGGGAGCTGTTTTTT.

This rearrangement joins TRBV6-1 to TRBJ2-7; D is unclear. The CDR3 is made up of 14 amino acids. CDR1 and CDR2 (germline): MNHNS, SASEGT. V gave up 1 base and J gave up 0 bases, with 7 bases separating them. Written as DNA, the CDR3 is TGTGCCAGCAGTGAAGATCGGTTCTCCTACGAGCAGTACTTC. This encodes CASSEDRFSYEQYF.